This T cell receptor (beta chain) was profiled in a study of shared clonotypes between healthy human individuals. On the study more broadly: CD8 memory received one plate per donor, CD8 naive two, CD4 memory three and CD4 naive three. General study results and limits: The authors sampled blood alone, and tissue repertoires likely differ. Sharing across four donors was seen in roughly 5% of naive CD4 clonotypes.

CD8 cells regarded as naive lacked CD45RO, were positively chosen for CCR7, and omitted terminally differentiated effector memory CD45RA+ cells. Deep-level running was used for the assay. Sequencing was performed with immunoSEQ multiplex PCR; in TCRdb, only in-frame clones are kept and a portion is missing. Of about 590,000 clones listed, over 95% are singletons. Germline CDR1 MGHRA, CDR2 YSYEKL. This CDR3 region has 16 residues. V lost 3 bases and J lost 6; bases outside the gene matches: 9. A note on this clone: The antigen remains undetermined.

The chain recombines TRBV4-1 with TRBJ2-1; the match to TRBD2 covers 9 bases. Sequencing was performed on naive CD8+ T cells sorted from blood. The receptor's source is a woman aged 25 to 39 in good health. CDR3 coding DNA: TGCGCCAGCAGCCAGGAAGTAGCGGGAGCCGTCAATGAGCAGTTCTTC. Protein product: CASSQEVAGAVNEQFF.